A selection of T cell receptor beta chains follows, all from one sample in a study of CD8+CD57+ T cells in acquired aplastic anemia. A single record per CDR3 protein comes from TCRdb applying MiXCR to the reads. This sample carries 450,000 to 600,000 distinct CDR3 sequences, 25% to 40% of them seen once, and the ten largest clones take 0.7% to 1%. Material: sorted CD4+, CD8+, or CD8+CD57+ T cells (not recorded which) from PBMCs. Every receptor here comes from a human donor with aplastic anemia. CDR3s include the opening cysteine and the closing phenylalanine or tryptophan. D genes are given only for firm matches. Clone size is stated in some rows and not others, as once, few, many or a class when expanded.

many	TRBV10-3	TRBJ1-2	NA	TGTGCCATCAAGGGACGGACTAACTATGGCTACACCTTC	CAIKGRTNYGYTF
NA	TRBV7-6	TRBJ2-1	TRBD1	TGTGCCAGCAGCACGGACAGGGGGCGAACCTACAATGAGCAGTTCTTC	CASSTDRGRTYNEQFF
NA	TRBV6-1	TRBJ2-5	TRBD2	TGTGCCAGCGCCGGGACTAGCGGGATCCAAGAGACCCAGTACTTC	CASAGTSGIQETQYF
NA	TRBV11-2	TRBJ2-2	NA	TGTGCCAGCAGCTTTCCCGAAGACGGAACGAACACCGGGGAGCTGTTTTTT	CASSFPEDGTNTGELFF
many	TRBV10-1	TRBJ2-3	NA	TGCGCCAGCGGGCCCGGGGTGGCGCAGTATTTT	CASGPGVAQYF
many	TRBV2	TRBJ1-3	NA	TGTGCCAGCAGAGGTCCGGCGGACACCATATATTTT	CASRGPADTIYF
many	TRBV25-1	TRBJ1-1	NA	TGTGCCAGCAGTCCGGTCCAAGGGGAAGCTGAAGCTTTCTTT	CASSPVQGEAEAFF
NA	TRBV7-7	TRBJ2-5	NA	TGTGCTAGCAGCGGTGGGGGTTCGGAAGAGACCCAGTACTTC	CASSGGGSEETQYF
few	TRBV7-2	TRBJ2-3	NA	TGTGCCAGCAGCCAACCTGGGACAACAGATACGCAGTATTTT	CASSQPGTTDTQYF
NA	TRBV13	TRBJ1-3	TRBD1	TGTGCCAGCTTCTTAGGGACAGGGGGCCCATCTGGAAACACCATATATTTT	CASFLGTGGPSGNTIYF
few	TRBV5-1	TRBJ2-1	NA	TGCGCCAGCAGCTTACTTCGGGGGTACAATGAGCAGTTCTTC	CASSLLRGYNEQFF
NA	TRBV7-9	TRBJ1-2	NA	TGTGCCAGCAGCCAGGCAGGCTACACCTTC	CASSQAGYTF
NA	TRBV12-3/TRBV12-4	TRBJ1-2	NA	TGTGCCGGCAGTAGGGCAGGGTCTAACTATGGCTACACCTTC	CAGSRAGSNYGYTF
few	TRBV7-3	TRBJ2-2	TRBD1	TGTGCCAGCAGCTTCAACCAACAGGGGTCCGGGGAGCTGTTTTTT	CASSFNQQGSGELFF
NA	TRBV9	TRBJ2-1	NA	TGTGCCAGCAGCGTAGACGCTGGGAATGAGCAGTTCTTC	CASSVDAGNEQFF
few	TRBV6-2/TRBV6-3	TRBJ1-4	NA	TGTGCCAGCAGTTACCCGGGGCCTACTAATGAAAAACTGTTTTTT	CASSYPGPTNEKLFF
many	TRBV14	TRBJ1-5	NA	TGTGCCAGCAGCCCGACTAGAGGGAATAGCAATCAGCCCCAGCATTTT	CASSPTRGNSNQPQHF
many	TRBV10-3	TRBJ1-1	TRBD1	TGTGCCATCAGGGGGACAGGGCGGTCGGGCACTGAAGCTTTCTTT	CAIRGTGRSGTEAFF
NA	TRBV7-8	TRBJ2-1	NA	TGTGCCAGCAGCTTAGGGGGGATTAGCTCCTACAATGAGCAGTTCTTC	CASSLGGISSYNEQFF
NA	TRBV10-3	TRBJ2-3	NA	TGTGCCAGCCTCAAGGCCTTAGCAGATACGCAGTATTTT	CASLKALADTQYF
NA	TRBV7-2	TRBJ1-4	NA	TGTGCCAGCAGCTTAGCGCAGGGTACGCACGAAAAACTGTTTTTT	CASSLAQGTHEKLFF
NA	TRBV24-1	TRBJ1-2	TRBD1	TGTGCCACTCCACCCCGACAGGGCGCCCGTGGCTACACCTTC	CATPPRQGARGYTF
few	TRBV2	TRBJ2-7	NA	TGTGCCATCAGTGAGTCAACAGGGAAGCACTTC	CAISESTGKHF
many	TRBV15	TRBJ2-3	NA	TGTGCCACCAGCAGAGATGTCGATACGCAGTATTTT	CATSRDVDTQYF
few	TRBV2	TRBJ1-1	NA	TGTGTCAGCAGCCGGAGGGGGGCAATGAACACTGAAGCTTTCTTT	CVSSRRGAMNTEAFF
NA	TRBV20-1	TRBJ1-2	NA	TGCAGTGCTGACATGGGCGATGGCTACACCTTC	CSADMGDGYTF
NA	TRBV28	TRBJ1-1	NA	TGTGCCAGCAACATATTGGGCACTGAAGCTTTCTTT	CASNILGTEAFF
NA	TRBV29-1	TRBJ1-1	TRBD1	TGCAGCGCCCATAGACAGGGGAGGGCTGAAGCTTTCTTT	CSAHRQGRAEAFF
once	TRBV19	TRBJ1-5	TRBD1	TGTGCCAGTTCCCCGGGAGGGGGCAATAAGGGCAATCAGCCCCAGCATTTT	CASSPGGGNKGNQPQHF
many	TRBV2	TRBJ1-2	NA	TGTGCCAGCAGCCCCGAGAAGCCTTCCTATGGCTACACCTTC	CASSPEKPSYGYTF
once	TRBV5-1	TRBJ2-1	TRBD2	TGCGCCAGCAGCGCGCCCCCAGCGGGGGGGCGTAATGAGCAGTTCTTC	CASSAPPAGGRNEQFF
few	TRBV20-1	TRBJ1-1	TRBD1	TGCAGTGCTAGGGCCGGGACAGTGAACACTGAAGCTTTCTTT	CSARAGTVNTEAFF
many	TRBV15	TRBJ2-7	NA	TGTGCCACCAGCAGTCCCTCCTACGAGCAGTACTTC	CATSSPSYEQYF
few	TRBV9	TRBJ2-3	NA	TGTGCCAGCAGCGTAGGGGGGGTGTTGGTGTCAGATACGCAGTATTTT	CASSVGGVLVSDTQYF
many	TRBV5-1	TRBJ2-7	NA	TGCGCCAGCAGCTTGGAAGGGGCCACCTACGAGCAGTACTTC	CASSLEGATYEQYF
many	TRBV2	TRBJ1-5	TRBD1	TGTGCCAGTAAAGGACAGGAGTTTTGGCAGCCCCAGCATTTT	CASKGQEFWQPQHF
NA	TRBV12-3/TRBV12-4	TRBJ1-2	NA	TGTGCCAGCAGACCGGGCAGTGGGGGCTACACCTTC	CASRPGSGGYTF
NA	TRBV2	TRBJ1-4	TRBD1	TGTGCCAGCAAACAGGGGGGAATAGGTGAAAAACTGTTTTTT	CASKQGGIGEKLFF
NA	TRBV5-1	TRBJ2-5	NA	TGCGCCAGCAGCTTGGTGGTAGCAGGGCAAGAGACCCAGTACTTC	CASSLVVAGQETQYF
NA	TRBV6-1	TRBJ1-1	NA	TGTGCCAGCAGTCAACAGGGATTTACTGAAGCTTTCTTT	CASSQQGFTEAFF
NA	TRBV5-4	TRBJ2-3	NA	TGTGCCAGCAGCCAAAGGACAGACATGGATACGCAGTATTTT	CASSQRTDMDTQYF
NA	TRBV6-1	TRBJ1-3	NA	TGTGCCAGCACCTTTGACCCCTCTGGAAACACCATATATTTT	CASTFDPSGNTIYF
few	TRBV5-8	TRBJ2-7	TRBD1	TGTGCCAGCAGCTTGGGACAGGGAGACTCCTACGAGCAGTACTTC	CASSLGQGDSYEQYF
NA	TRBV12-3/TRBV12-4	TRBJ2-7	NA	TGTGCCAGCAGTTCCCCGGGACCCGGCTCCTACGAGCAGTACTTC	CASSSPGPGSYEQYF
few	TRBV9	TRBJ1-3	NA	TGTGCCAGCAGCGTAGGAGGGAGAGGTTCTGGAAACACCATATATTTT	CASSVGGRGSGNTIYF
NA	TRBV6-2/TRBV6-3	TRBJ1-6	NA	TGTGCCAGCCAAACACCACAAGGGAGCTATGAGAATTCACCCCTCCACTTT	CASQTPQGSYENSPLHF
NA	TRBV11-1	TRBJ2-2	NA	TGTGCCAGCAGCTCAGAGACGTGGCCCAACACCGGGGAGCTGTTTTTT	CASSSETWPNTGELFF
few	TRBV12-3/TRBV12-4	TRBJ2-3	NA	TGTGCCAGCAGTTCGCCCGCCGGGGGTGATACGCAGTATTTT	CASSSPAGGDTQYF
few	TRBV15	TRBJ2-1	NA	TGTGCCACCAGCAGAGTTAACGAGGCGGAACAGTTCTTC	CATSRVNEAEQFF
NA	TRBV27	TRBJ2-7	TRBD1	TGTGCCAGCAGTTTTTCACAGGGGATCTCCTACGAGCAGTACTTC	CASSFSQGISYEQYF
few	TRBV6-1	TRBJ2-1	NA	TGTGCCAGCAGTGAGTGGGGGGGGCGAAATGAGCAGTTCTTC	CASSEWGGRNEQFF
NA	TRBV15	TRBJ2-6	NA	TGTGCCACCAGCGCCAGGGGAACTGGGGCCAACGTCCTGACTTTC	CATSARGTGANVLTF